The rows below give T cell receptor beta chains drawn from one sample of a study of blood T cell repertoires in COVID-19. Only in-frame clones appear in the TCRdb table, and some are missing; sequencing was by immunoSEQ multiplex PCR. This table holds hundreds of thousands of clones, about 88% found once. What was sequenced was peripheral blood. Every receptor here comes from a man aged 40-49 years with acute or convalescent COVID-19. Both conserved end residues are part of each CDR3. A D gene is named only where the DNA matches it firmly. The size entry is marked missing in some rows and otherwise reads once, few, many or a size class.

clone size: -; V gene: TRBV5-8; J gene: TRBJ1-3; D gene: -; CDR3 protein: CASSHFRGGNTIYF; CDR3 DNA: TGTGCCAGCAGCCATTTTAGAGGTGGAAACACCATATATTTT
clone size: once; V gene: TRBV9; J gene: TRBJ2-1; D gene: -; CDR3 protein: CASSLGTSPIYNEQFF; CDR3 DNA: TGTGCCAGCAGCCTCGGGACAAGCCCTATATACAATGAGCAGTTCTTC
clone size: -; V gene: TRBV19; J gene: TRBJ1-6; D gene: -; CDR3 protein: CASSWGTLNSPLHF; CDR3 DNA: TGTGCCAGTAGTTGGGGGACTCTGAATTCACCCCTCCACTTT
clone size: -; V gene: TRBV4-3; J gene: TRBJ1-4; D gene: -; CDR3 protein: CASSRKRGATNEKLFF; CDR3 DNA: TGCGCCAGCAGCCGTAAGCGAGGTGCAACTAATGAAAAACTGTTTTTT
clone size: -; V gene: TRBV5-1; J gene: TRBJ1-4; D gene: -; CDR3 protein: CASSLGTVDEKLFF; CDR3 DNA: TGCGCCAGCAGCTTGGGGACAGTAGATGAAAAACTGTTTTTT
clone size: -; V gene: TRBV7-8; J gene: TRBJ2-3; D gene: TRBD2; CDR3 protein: CASRSGLAASTDTQYF; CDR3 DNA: TGTGCCAGCAGATCGGGACTAGCCGCTAGCACAGATACGCAGTATTTT
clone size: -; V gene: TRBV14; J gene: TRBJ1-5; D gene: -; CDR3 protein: CASSRQSGQPQHF; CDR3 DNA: TGTGCCAGCAGCCGACAGTCGGGTCAGCCCCAGCATTTT
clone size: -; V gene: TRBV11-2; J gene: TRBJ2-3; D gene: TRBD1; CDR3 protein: CASSYNRDRGKIDTQYF; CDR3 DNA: TGTGCCAGCAGTTATAACCGGGACAGGGGTAAAATAGATACGCAGTATTTT
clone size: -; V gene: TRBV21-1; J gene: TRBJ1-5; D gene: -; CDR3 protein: CASTVTHKSNLSNQPQHF; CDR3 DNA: TGTGCCAGCACCGTAACTCATAAGAGTAACCTTAGCAATCAGCCCCAGCATTTT
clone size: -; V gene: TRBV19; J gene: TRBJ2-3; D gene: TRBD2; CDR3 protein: CASSPRGSGDLDTQYF; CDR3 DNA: TGTGCCAGTAGTCCACGAGGTAGCGGGGATCTGGATACGCAGTATTTT
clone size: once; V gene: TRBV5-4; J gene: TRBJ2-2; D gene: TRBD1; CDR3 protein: CASSFPGQGNTGELFF; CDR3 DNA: TGTGCCAGCAGTTTTCCGGGACAGGGAAACACCGGGGAGCTGTTTTTT
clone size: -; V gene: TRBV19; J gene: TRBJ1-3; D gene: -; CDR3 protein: CASTPSRQAVSGNTIYF; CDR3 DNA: TGTGCCAGTACCCCCAGCCGGCAGGCTGTCTCTGGAAACACCATATATTTT
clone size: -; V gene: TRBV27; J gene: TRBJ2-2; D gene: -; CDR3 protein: CASNQGLNTGELFF; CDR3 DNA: TGTGCCAGCAACCAGGGCCTAAACACCGGGGAGCTGTTTTTT
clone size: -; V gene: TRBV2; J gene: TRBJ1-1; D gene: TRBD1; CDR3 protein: CASSRQGLGKTEAFF; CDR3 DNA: TGTGCCAGCAGCAGACAGGGGCTAGGAAAAACTGAAGCTTTCTTT
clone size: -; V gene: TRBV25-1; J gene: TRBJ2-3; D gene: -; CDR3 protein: CASSELGSRDTQYF; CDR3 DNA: TGTGCCAGCAGTGAATTAGGATCGCGGGATACGCAGTATTTT
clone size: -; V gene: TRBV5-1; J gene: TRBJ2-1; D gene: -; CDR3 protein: CASSLDSNEQFF; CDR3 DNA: TGCGCCAGCAGCCTAGACAGCAATGAGCAGTTCTTC
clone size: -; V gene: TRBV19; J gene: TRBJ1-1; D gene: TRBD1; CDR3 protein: CASSLPGQGKNTEAFF; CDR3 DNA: TGTGCCAGTAGTTTACCGGGACAGGGAAAAAACACTGAAGCTTTCTTT
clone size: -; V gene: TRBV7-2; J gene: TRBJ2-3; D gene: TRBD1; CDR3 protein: CASSPPGSRGHGTQYF; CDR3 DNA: TGTGCCAGCAGCCCCCCGGGGAGCAGGGGGCACGGTACGCAGTATTTT
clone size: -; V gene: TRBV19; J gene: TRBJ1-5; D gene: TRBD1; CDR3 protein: CASSRDRGRNQPQHF; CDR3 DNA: TGTGCCAGTAGTAGGGACAGGGGGCGCAATCAGCCCCAGCATTTT
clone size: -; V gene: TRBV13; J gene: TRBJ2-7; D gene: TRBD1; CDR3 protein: CASSPWDRRYEQYF; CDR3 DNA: TGTGCCAGCAGCCCCTGGGACAGGCGCTACGAGCAGTACTTC
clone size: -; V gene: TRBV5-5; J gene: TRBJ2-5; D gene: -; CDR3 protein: CASSLVGGFIEPQETQYF; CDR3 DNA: TGTGCCAGCAGCTTGGTGGGGGGTTTTATCGAGCCCCAAGAGACCCAGTACTTC
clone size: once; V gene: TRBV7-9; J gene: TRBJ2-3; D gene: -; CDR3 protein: CASTNTYRADTQYF; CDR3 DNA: TGTGCCAGCACCAATACCTACCGAGCAGATACGCAGTATTTT
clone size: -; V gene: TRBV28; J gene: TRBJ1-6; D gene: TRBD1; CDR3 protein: CASSLGTGRTYNSPLHF; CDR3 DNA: TGTGCCAGCAGTTTGGGGACAGGGCGGACCTATAATTCACCCCTCCACTTT
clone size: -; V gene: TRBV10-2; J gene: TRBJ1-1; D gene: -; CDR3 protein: CASSVAGLYTEAFF; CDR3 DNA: TGCGCCAGCAGTGTGGCAGGCCTTTACACTGAAGCTTTCTTT
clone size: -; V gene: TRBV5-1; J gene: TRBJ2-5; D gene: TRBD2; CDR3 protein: CASSRGLAGGIQETQYF; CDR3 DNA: TGCGCCAGCAGCCGAGGACTAGCGGGAGGGATTCAAGAGACCCAGTACTTC
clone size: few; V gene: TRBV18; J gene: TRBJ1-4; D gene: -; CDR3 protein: CASSPSNEKLFF; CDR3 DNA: TGTGCCAGCTCACCAAGCAATGAAAAACTGTTTTTT
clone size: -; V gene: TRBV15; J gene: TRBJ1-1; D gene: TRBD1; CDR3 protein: CATSRDPTGAPEAFF; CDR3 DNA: TGTGCCACCAGCAGAGACCCAACAGGGGCACCTGAAGCTTTCTTT
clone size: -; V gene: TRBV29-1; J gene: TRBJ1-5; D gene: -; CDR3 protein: CSVETGKGSTQHF; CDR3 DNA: TGCAGCGTTGAAACAGGGAAGGGGTCAACCCAGCATTTT
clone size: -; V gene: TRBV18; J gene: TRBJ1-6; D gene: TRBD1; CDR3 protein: CASSPKGGPGQGNSPLHF; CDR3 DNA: TGTGCCAGCTCACCCAAGGGAGGACCGGGACAGGGGAACTCACCCCTCCACTTT
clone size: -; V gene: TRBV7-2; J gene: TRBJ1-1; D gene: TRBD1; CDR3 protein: CASSPRQGANTEAFF; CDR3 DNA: TGTGCCAGCAGCCCACGACAGGGGGCGAACACTGAAGCTTTCTTT
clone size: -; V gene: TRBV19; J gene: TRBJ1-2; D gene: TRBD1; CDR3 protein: CASTPVRDRGGGNYGYTF; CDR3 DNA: TGTGCCAGTACCCCAGTAAGGGACAGGGGAGGGGGTAACTATGGCTACACCTTC
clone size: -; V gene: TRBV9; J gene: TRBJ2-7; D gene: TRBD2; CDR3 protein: CASSGRGRVSSYEQYF; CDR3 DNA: TGTGCCAGCAGCGGACGCGGGAGGGTGAGCTCCTACGAGCAGTACTTC
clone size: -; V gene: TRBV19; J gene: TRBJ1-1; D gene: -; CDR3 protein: CASSPYGGETEAFF; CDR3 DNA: TGTGCCAGTAGCCCGTACGGGGGGGAGACTGAAGCTTTCTTT
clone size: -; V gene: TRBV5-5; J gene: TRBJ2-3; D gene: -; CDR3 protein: CASWRPLDTQYF; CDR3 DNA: TGTGCCAGCTGGCGGCCCCTGGATACGCAGTATTTT
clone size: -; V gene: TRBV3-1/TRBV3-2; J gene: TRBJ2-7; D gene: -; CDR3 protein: CASSQDYTGSYEQYF; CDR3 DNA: TGTGCCAGCAGCCAAGATTATACAGGGTCCTACGAGCAGTACTTC
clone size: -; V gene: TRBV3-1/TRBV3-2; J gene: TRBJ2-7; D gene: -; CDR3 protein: CASSQDGRGYEQYF; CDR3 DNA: TGTGCCAGCAGCCAAGATGGCAGGGGTTACGAGCAGTACTTC
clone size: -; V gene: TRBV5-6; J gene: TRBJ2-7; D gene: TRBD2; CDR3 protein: CASSPGLGGQYF; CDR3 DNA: TGTGCCAGCAGCCCGGGACTAGGGGGGCAGTACTTC
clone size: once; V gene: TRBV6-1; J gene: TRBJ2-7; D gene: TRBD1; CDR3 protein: CASRELLTTGGGYEQYF; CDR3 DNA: TGTGCCAGCAGGGAACTTTTAACGACAGGGGGTGGCTACGAGCAGTACTTC
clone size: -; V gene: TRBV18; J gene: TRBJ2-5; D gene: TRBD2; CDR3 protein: CASSPPTASGGQETQYF; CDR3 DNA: TGTGCCAGCTCACCACCTACGGCTAGCGGGGGCCAAGAGACCCAGTACTTC
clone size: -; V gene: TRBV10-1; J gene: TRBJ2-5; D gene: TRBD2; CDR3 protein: CASTGAGGAGETQYF; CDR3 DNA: TGCGCCAGCACTGGGGCCGGGGGGGCAGGAGAGACCCAGTACTTC
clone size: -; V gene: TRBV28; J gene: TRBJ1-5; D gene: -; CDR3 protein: CASSFRERLYQPQHF; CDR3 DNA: TGTGCCAGCAGTTTCCGGGAGAGGTTATATCAGCCCCAGCATTTT
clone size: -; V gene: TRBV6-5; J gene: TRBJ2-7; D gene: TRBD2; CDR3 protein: CASSQTSGSGGEQYF; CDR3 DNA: TGTGCCAGCAGCCAGACTAGCGGGAGCGGGGGCGAGCAGTACTTC
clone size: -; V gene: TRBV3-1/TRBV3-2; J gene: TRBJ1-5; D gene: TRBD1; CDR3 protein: CASSQDSGQGAYSNQPQHF; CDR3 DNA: TGTGCCAGCAGCCAAGATTCCGGACAGGGAGCATATAGCAATCAGCCCCAGCATTTT
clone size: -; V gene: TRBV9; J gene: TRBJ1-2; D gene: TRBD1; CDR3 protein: CASSADRGRWGYTF; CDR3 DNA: TGTGCCAGCAGCGCGGACAGGGGGCGGTGGGGCTACACCTTC
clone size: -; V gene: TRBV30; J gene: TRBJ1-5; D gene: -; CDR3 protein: CAWSKSRDTFSNQPQHF; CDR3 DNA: TGTGCCTGGAGTAAAAGCCGGGACACCTTTAGCAATCAGCCCCAGCATTTT
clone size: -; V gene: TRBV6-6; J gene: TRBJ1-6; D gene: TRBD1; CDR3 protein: CASSPIRDRLPYNSPLHF; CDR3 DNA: TGTGCCAGCAGTCCTATCCGGGACAGACTTCCCTATAATTCACCCCTCCACTTT
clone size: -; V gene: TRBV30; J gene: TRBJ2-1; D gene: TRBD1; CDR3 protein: CAWQTGDANEQFF; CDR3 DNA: TGTGCCTGGCAGACAGGGGACGCCAATGAGCAGTTCTTC
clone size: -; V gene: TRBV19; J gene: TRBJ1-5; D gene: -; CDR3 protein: CASRRQSNQPQHF; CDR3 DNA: TGTGCCAGTAGGAGACAGAGCAATCAGCCCCAGCATTTT
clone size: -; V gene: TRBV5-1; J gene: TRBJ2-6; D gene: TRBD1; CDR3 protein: CASSFGGTGRSGANVLTF; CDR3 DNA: TGCGCCAGCAGCTTCGGCGGGACAGGGAGGTCTGGGGCCAACGTCCTGACTTTC
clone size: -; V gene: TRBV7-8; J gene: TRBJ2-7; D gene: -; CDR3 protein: CASSFSGSGGETYEQYF; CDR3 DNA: TGTGCCAGCAGCTTTTCAGGGTCGGGCGGGGAAACCTACGAGCAGTACTTC
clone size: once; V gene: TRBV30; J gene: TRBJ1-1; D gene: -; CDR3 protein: CAWSANRGTEAFF; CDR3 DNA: TGTGCCTGGAGTGCCAATCGGGGCACTGAAGCTTTCTTT
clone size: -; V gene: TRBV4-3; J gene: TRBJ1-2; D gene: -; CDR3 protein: CASSQGELGYTF; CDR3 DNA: TGCGCCAGCAGCCAAGGGGAGCTGGGCTACACCTTC
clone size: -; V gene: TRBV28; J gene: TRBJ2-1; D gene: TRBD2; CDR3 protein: CASSPGLAGGHEQFF; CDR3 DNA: TGTGCCAGCAGTCCCGGACTAGCGGGAGGGCATGAGCAGTTCTTC
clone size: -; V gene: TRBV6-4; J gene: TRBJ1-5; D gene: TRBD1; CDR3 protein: CASSVAGGINQPQHF; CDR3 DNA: TGTGCCAGCAGTGTCGCAGGGGGGATCAATCAGCCCCAGCATTTT
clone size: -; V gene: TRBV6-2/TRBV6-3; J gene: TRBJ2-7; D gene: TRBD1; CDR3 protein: CASSYLGQGLYEQYF; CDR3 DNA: TGTGCCAGCAGTTACCTTGGACAGGGCCTCTACGAGCAGTACTTC
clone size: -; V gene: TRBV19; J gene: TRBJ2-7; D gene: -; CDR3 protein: CASSIPSTAGRSYEQYF; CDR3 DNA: TGTGCCAGTAGTATACCATCTACGGCGGGCCGCTCCTACGAGCAGTACTTC
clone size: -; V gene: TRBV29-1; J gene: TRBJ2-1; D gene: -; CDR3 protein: CSARESGHEQFF; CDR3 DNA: TGCAGCGCAAGGGAGAGCGGACATGAGCAGTTCTTC